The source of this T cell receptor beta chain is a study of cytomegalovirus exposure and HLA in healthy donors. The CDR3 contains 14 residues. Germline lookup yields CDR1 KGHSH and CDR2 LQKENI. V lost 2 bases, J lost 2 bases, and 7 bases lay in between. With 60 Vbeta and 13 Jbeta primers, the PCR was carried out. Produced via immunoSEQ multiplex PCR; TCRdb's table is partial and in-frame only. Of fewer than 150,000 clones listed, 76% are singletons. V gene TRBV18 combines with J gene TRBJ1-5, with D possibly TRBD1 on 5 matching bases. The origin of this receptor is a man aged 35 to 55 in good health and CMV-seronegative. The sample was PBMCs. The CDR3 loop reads CASSPGARNQPQHF. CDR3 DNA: TGTGCCAGCTCACCAGGGGCCCGCAATCAGCCCCAGCATTTT.